This TCR beta chain was obtained from a study of cytomegalovirus exposure and HLA in healthy donors. PCR primers comprised 60 Vbeta and 13 Jbeta primers. TCRdb's copy holds only in-frame clones and misses some; the assay was immunoSEQ multiplex PCR. The profile shows 80,000 to 100,000 clones, about three quarters of them singletons. V was shortened by 5 bases and J by 8 bases, with 19 bases between the two germline ends. The CDR3 totals 15 residues. The germline V gene has CDR1 SEHNR and CDR2 FQNEAQ (reference sequence). Input material: PBMCs. This clonotype was sampled from a man aged 40-55 years in good health and CMV-seronegative. The chain is built from TRBV7-9 and TRBJ2-1; weak D call: TRBD2 (6 bases). The CDR3 loop is CASSPVWLATDEQFF. The CDR3 DNA reads as TGTGCCAGCAGCCCCGTCTGGCTAGCGACGGATGAGCAGTTCTTC.